This T cell receptor beta chain was identified during a study of blood T cell repertoires in COVID-19 (dated by TCRdb to about 2020). With regard to the full study: The collaborator samples originated in the United States, Italy and Spain and spanned the acute and convalescent phases of COVID-19. The material from the prospective study consisted of cDNA or gDNA derived from T cells, B-cell-depleted T cells, or PBMCs. Deeply sampled blood TCRbeta repertoires from subjects exposed to, actively infected with, or recovered from COVID-19 were included in the dataset. A freely available public database, intended as a resource for researchers studying the immune response to SARS-CoV-2, is where the repertoires were released. Samples came from the ongoing ImmuneRACE study (first 160 participants) plus 1,254 subjects from 6 global collaborators. The sample metadata nearly always contained a de-identified subject ID, COVID-19 status, age in years and sex. HLA class I and class II types, where available, came from metadata supplied by the sample provider rather than from assay-based typing. General conclusions and limits of the study: How much clinical and demographic metadata was included differed by source and by participant, and the metadata was provided uncurated.

This clone was seen a handful of times. This clone's antigen is unknown. No quality values exist for individual bases; no much larger clone is one base distant. The immunoSEQ Assay, a bias-controlled multiplex PCR, was used to amplify TCRbeta CDR3 regions from genomic DNA. The paper's data handling went like this. The number of nucleated cells in each sample was estimated from the amplification of reference gene primers within the assay. Sequence reads were collapsed and filtered to measure the absolute abundance of every unique TCRbeta CDR3 rearrangement. For each sample, productive Simpson clonality was calculated by taking the square root of Simpson's diversity index across productive rearrangements. Drawn from immuneACCESS, this table holds only the in-frame rearrangements with V and J called that TCRdb kept. Clones are partly lost; checked studies trace under half to an unresolved V gene and leave the rest unexplained. Clone size and V and J calls were adopted from that table, with D and trimming inferred from the DNA. The sample contains over 150,000 clones, roughly 79% of them found a single time. The ten top clones hold around 12% of the sample.

One collaborating source in Seattle enrolled patients during active infection and followed them longitudinally through the course of disease. Whole blood was collected in K2EDTA tubes by collaborating institutions according to the institutions' own protocols. For TCRbeta analysis, collaborators shipped samples as frozen whole blood, isolated PBMCs, or DNA extracted from either of those sample types. V sheds 5 bases and J sheds 12 bases, leaving 14 bases between their ends. From cysteine to phenylalanine, the CDR3 is 12 amino acids long. Solely the CDR3 DNA is kept, with 36 bases framed from the first base.

The source is a woman over 75 with COVID-19, enrolled during active disease. The chain links TRBV12-3 or TRBV12-4 with TRBJ1-5; the D gene is perhaps TRBD1, on 5 matching bases. The sequencing input was peripheral blood. The CDR3 reads as follows: CASSLGGTGQHF. The sequenced DNA: TGTGCCAGCAGTCTCGGGGGGACGGGCCAGCATTTT.